The present T cell receptor (beta chain) was sequenced within a study of blood T cell repertoires in COVID-19. Overall study context: PBMCs, B-cell-depleted T cells, or T cells were the source of the cDNA or gDNA that made up the material.

The CDR3 spans 15 residues. V gave up 3 bases and J gave up 0 bases; unmatched junction bases: 0. CDR1 is KGHSH and CDR2 is LQKENI in the germline V gene. Original processing methods: Reference gene primers were amplified, and this amplification served to estimate nucleated cell counts. Profiling relied on immunoSEQ multiplex PCR, and the TCRdb table lists in-frame clones only, not all of them. That table supplies the V and J calls and clone size; D and trimming were determined from the DNA. This table holds under 80,000 clones, more than 80% found once. The sample consisted of peripheral blood. The clonotype comes from a woman over 75 with active or convalescent COVID-19. This chain uses TRBV18 with TRBJ1-3; TRBD1 agrees at 9 bases. As DNA, the CDR3 is TGTGCCAGCTCACCGACAGGGGGCTCTGGAAACACCATATATTTT. It is translated as CASSPTGGSGNTIYF. Combining the CDR3 with reference TRBV18 and TRBJ1-3 gives the whole variable domain NAGVMQNPRHLVRRRGQEARLRCSPMKGHSHVYWYRQLPEEGLKFMVYLQKENIIDESGMPKERFSAEFPKEGPSILRIQQVVRGDSAAYFCASSPTGGSGNTIYFGEGSWLTVV.